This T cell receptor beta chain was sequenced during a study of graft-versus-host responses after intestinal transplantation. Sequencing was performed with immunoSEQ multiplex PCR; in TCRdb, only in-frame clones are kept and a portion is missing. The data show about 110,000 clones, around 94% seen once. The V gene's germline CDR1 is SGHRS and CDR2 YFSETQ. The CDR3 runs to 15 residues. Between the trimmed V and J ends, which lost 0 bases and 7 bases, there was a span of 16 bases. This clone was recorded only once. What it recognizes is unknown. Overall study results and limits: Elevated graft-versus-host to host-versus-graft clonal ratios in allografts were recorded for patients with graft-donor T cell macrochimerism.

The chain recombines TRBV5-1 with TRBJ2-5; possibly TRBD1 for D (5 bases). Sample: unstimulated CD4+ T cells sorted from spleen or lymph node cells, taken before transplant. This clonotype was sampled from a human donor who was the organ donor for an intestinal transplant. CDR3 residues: CASSLEAGNRRTQYF. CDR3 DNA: TGCGCCAGCAGCTTGGAGGCAGGGAATCGGAGGACCCAGTACTTC.